This TCR beta chain came from a study of cytomegalovirus exposure and HLA in healthy donors. Findings of the study overall: TCR beta chains numbering some 160 were designated cytomegalovirus-associated.

With V trimmed by 4 bases and J by 6 bases, 3 bases remained unmatched. The CDR3 consists of 14 residues. Germline V gene lookup returns CDR1 SGDLS and CDR2 YYNGEE. PCR primers comprised 60 Vbeta and 13 Jbeta primers. Libraries were prepared by immunoSEQ multiplex PCR; TCRdb keeps only in-frame clonotypes and omits some of them. Of about 94,000 clones in the sample, around 66% were seen once. As concerns this clone: Its target is not known.

V and J are TRBV9 and TRBJ2-1, with 11 nucleotides matching TRBD2. The receptor was isolated from a man aged 25-45 years in good health and CMV-seronegative. Sample: PBMCs. The CDR3 region is CASSLAGGTNEQFF. The CDR3 DNA reads TGTGCCAGCAGCTTAGCGGGGGGGACCAATGAGCAGTTCTTC.